The present entry profiles one TCR beta chain with its context. Its antigen is still unknown. This sample includes further DNA sequences coding for the same CDR3. The data derive from a study of cytomegalovirus exposure and HLA in healthy donors. Study outcomes and limitations: Per published reports, the classifier diagnosed cytomegalovirus status with high specificity and sensitivity.

It was with 60 Vbeta and 13 Jbeta primers that the PCR ran. Measured with immunoSEQ multiplex PCR; TCRdb has only the in-frame clones, and not every one. The sample shows approximately 100,000 clones, under 70% of them seen only once. The CDR3 has 13 residues. The V gene lost 4 bases and the J gene lost 4 bases, with 10 bases spanning the gap. CDR1 and CDR2 (germline): SNHLY, FYNNEI. This receptor was identified in a man aged 50-60 years in good health and CMV-seronegative. The V call is TRBV2, the J call TRBJ1-1, with D possibly matching TRBD1 (5 bases). Source material: PBMCs. The CDR3: CASSGQQGTEAFF. DNA for the CDR3: TGTGCCAGCAGTGGACAGCAAGGCACTGAAGCTTTCTTT.